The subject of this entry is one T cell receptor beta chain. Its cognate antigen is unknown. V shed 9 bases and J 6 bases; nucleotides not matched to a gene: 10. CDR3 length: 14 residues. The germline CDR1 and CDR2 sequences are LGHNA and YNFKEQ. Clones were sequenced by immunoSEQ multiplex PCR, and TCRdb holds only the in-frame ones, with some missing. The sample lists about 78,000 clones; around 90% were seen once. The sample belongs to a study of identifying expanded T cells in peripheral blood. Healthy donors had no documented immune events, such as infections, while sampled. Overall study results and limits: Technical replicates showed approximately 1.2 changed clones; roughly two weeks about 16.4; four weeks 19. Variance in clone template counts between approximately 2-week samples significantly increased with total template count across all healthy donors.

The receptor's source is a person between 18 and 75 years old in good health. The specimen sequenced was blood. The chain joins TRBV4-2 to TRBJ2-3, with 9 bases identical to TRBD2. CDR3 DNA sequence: TGTGCCAGTCGGAGCGGGGGGTCATTGGATACGCAGTATTTT. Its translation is CASRSGGSLDTQYF.